Sequencing of this TCR beta chain was carried out in a study of identical twins. V shed 8 bases, J shed 0 bases, and the junction held 5 bases outside the gene matches. This CDR3 comprises 14 residues. TCRdb analysed the 5' RACE reads with MiXCR anew, one entry per CDR3 protein. The sample yields 1.5 million to 2 million distinct CDR3 sequences, about 30% seen once. The receptor was derived from a newborn girl in good health. V gene TRBV12-3 or TRBV12-4 combines with J gene TRBJ2-3; the match to TRBD2 covers 7 bases. Sequenced sample: cord blood. The CDR3 DNA reads TGTGCCAGCTTAAGCGGGACGAGCACAGATACGCAGTATTTT. It encodes CASLSGTSTDTQYF.